These T cell receptor beta chains were read from a single sample in a study of shared clonotypes between healthy human individuals. TCRdb keeps only in-frame clones here, not all; method: immunoSEQ multiplex PCR. The sample has some 690,000 clones, 90% seen once. Specimen: memory CD8+ T cells from PBMCs. Every receptor here comes from a man aged 18 to 29 in good health. Some clones in this sample may be carry-over from other donors' samples. CDR3s leave out the opening cysteine and the closing phenylalanine or tryptophan. The order of the fields is clone size, V gene, J gene, CDR3 length, CDR3 protein. Clone size, where shown, is once, few, many, or a class for clones that have expanded.

-,TRBV19,TRBJ2-3,11,ASSIGTRDTQY
-,TRBV6-1,TRBJ1-2,11,ASSPGQGFGYT
-,TRBV4-1,TRBJ2-5,12,ASSQSTPRGTQY
-,TRBV27,TRBJ1-1,13,ASSLSQGGDTEAF
-,TRBV27,TRBJ1-1,12,ASSWTGYGTEAF
-,TRBV28,TRBJ2-7,13,ASSLAGDSSGEQY
-,TRBV30,TRBJ2-2,11,AWSEGVGGELF
few,TRBV19,TRBJ1-2,11,ASSIVPVDGYT
once,TRBV4-1,TRBJ2-7,15,ASSQSLGQGSSYEQY
-,TRBV5-4,TRBJ2-1,13,ASSLVTQGFDEQF
many,TRBV6-6,TRBJ1-1,12,ASSLQTVNTEAF
-,TRBV28,TRBJ2-1,13,ASSGPGAPYNEQF
once,TRBV4-2,TRBJ2-7,13,ASSPEAEDSYEQY
-,TRBV7-3,TRBJ2-2,15,ASSLTLAEVNTGELF
-,TRBV6-4,TRBJ2-5,11,ASSCVAKGDMY
-,TRBV2,TRBJ1-1,12,ASNAVGGNTEAF
-,TRBV6-5,TRBJ2-1,13,ASSPGLAGANEQF
-,TRBV11-2,TRBJ2-1,11,ASSLEVGNEQF
-,TRBV19,TRBJ2-1,12,ASSQTGPYNEQF
few,TRBV6-4,TRBJ2-1,12,ASSEDGGGNEQF
-,TRBV29-1,TRBJ2-1,9,SVSEYNEQF
-,TRBV11-2,TRBJ2-5,13,ASSPPGGSQETQY
-,TRBV5-8,TRBJ1-1,12,ASSWGQGDTEAF
-,TRBV28,TRBJ1-3,13,ASSFGTGVGNTIY
-,TRBV28,TRBJ1-4,13,ASGKSGATNEKLF
-,TRBV5-4,TRBJ2-2,10,ASRLSTGELF
-,TRBV27,TRBJ2-1,12,ASRFPWANNEQF
once,TRBV7-9,TRBJ2-1,13,ASSFLATPWNEQF
-,TRBV9,TRBJ2-1,15,ASSILPLAGYGHKQF
-,TRBV19,TRBJ2-7,12,ASSHRGRTYEQY